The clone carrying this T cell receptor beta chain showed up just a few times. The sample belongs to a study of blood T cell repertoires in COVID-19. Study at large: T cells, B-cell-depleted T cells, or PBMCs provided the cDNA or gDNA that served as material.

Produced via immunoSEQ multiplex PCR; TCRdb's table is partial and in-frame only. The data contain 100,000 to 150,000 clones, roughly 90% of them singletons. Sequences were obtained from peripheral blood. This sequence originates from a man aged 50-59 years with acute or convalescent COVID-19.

DNA for the CDR3: TGTGCCAGCAGTTTCGAAGAAGGGGTCGAGCAGTACTTC. It encodes CASSFEEGVEQYF. V is TRBV27 and J is TRBJ2-7; D perhaps matches TRBD1 (5 bases). The V and J ends lost 3 bases and 6 bases respectively, with 12 bases between them. The germline CDR1 and CDR2 sequences are MNHEY and SMNVEV (reference sequence). CDR3 size: 13 residues.